This T cell receptor beta chain was found in a study of CXCR3-negative and CXCR3-positive naive CD8 T cells. The study, taken as a whole, reports: CXCR3-expressing naive cells carried TRB CDR3s more hydrophobic than those of CXCR3-negative naive cells.

Preparation of TRB cDNA libraries relied on 5' RACE carrying UMI labels. From the 5' RACE reads, TCRdb lists one entry per CDR3 protein and no DNA. The sample table sets out 130,000 to 150,000 distinct CDR3 sequences. Comments on this clonotype: The antigen remains undetermined.

Sequencing used naive CXCR3+ CD8+ T cells from blood. The subset is: CD45RO-CCR7+CD27+CD95- naive CD8+ T cells expressing CXCR3 (TNR3+). The clonotype originates from a human donor in good health. Some clones in this sample may be carry-over from other donors' samples.

CDR3 amino acids: CASRVDQGLGNEQYF. The chain has TRBV6-2 or TRBV6-3 and TRBJ2-7; TCRdb outputs TRBD1, but without DNA this stays unchecked. Germline CDR1 reads MNHEY; CDR2 reads SVGEGT. CDR3 length equals 15 residues.